The 13 T cell receptor beta chains given below trace back to one sample, sequenced in a study of CD8 T cells in ankylosing spondylitis. A single record per CDR3 protein comes from TCRdb applying MiXCR to the 5' RACE reads. This table holds a few hundred thousand distinct CDR3 sequences, about 10% found once. Material for sequencing was blood, either unsorted or a sorted T cell fraction (not recorded which). These receptors all stem from a male donor with ankylosing spondylitis or in good health (not recorded which).

This clonotype was counted ten times or more. V is TRBV4-2 and J is TRBJ2-7, with D unclear. The V end lost 3 bases, the J end lost 1 base, and 7 bases lay between the germline ends. The CDR3 covers 13 residues. CDR1 and CDR2 from the germline V gene are LGHNA and YNFKEQ. The CDR3 is CASSHVSSYEQYF. CDR3 in DNA: TGTGCCAGCAGCCACGTATCTTCCTACGAGCAGTACTTC.

The chain uses TRBV5-1 and TRBJ1-5; weak D call: TRBD1 (6 bases). The V end was cut by 8 bases, the J end by 2 bases, with 23 bases between. Germline V gene sequence: CDR1 SGHRS, CDR2 YFSETQ. This CDR3 is 17 amino acids long. DNA for the CDR3: TGCGCCAGTCCTTCATACGACAGGAGAATGGGCAATCAGCCCCAGCATTTT. It codes for CASPSYDRRMGNQPQHF.

The chain links TRBV20-1 to TRBJ2-7; 7 nucleotides match TRBD1. The CDR3 runs 14 residues. Germline V gene sequence: CDR1 DFQATT, CDR2 SNEGSKA (reference sequence). J gave up 9 bases and V 1 base, and 12 bases lay outside the gene matches. DNA for the CDR3: TGCAGTGCTAGAGTACCTGGACAGGCGGCCGGGCAGTACTTC. It is translated as CSARVPGQAAGQYF.

The chain links TRBV5-5 to TRBJ2-7; 12 bases match TRBD1. The CDR3 totals 15 residues. After removal of 3 bases from V and 5 bases from J, the junction contained 6 bases not matched to a gene. Germline-derived CDR1 and CDR2 are SGHKS and YYEKEE (reference sequence). The CDR3 DNA reads TGTGCCAGCAGCTCCGGGACAGGGGGCTTCCACGAGCAGTACTTC. Translated: CASSSGTGGFHEQYF. Complete variable domain (other parts from reference TRBV5-5 and TRBJ2-7): DAGVTQSPTHLIKTRGQQVTLRCSPISGHKSVSWYQQVLGQGPQFIFQYYEKEERGRGNFPDRFSARQFPNYSSELNVNALLLGDSALYLCASSSGTGGFHEQYFGPGTRLTVT.

This rearrangement joins TRBV2 to TRBJ1-4, with 10 bases identical to TRBD1. Germline V gene data show CDR1 as SNHLY and CDR2 as FYNNEI. This CDR3 comprises 15 residues. The V segment lost 1 base and the J segment 7 bases; nucleotides outside the gene matches: 3. CDR3 sequence (DNA): TGTGCCAGCAGTGAAGGTGGGACAGGGGCTGAAAAACTGTTTTTT. Protein sequence: CASSEGGTGAEKLFF.

This clonotype was counted at least ten times. The rearrangement uses TRBV7-3 and TRBJ2-3; TRBD1 matches 8 bases. CDR3 length: 18 residues. CDR1 is SGHTA and CDR2 is FQGTGA in the germline V gene. The ends lost 5 bases at V and 1 base at J; junction bases unmatched: 14. The CDR3 sequence is CASSPPGRDRGGTDTQYF. The DNA for the CDR3 is TGTGCCAGCAGCCCACCGGGGAGAGACAGGGGTGGCACAGATACGCAGTATTTT.

This clonotype has more than one count but fewer than ten. The rearrangement links TRBV3-1 to TRBJ2-7; 8 bases line up with TRBD1. The V segment lost 3 bases and the J segment 8 bases; nucleotides outside the gene matches: 9. CDR3 length equals 14 residues. Germline-derived CDR1 and CDR2 are LGHDT and YNNKEL (reference sequence). The CDR3 DNA reads TGTGCCAGCAGCCAGGACAGGGTCGTTGGCCAGCAGTACTTC. This encodes CASSQDRVVGQQYF.

The chain has TRBV7-3 and TRBJ2-7; D possibly corresponds to TRBD1 (6 bases). This CDR3 is built from 14 residues. Germline V gene data show CDR1 as SGHTA and CDR2 as FQGTGA. V was pared by 6 bases and J by 1 base, with 13 bases between. As DNA, the CDR3 is TGTGCCAGCAGAAAGGACAGTAATTCCTACGAGCAGTACTTC. Translation gives CASRKDSNSYEQYF. Full variable domain (rest looked up from reference TRBV7-3 and TRBJ2-7): GAGVSQTPSNKVTEKGKYVELRCDPISGHTALYWYRQSLGQGPEFLIYFQGTGAADDSGLPNDRFFAVRPEGSVSTLKIQRTERGDSAVYLCASRKDSNSYEQYFGPGTRLTVT.

This clonotype showed up many times. The rearrangement joins TRBV24-1 to TRBJ2-5, with 7 nucleotides matching TRBD1. V lost 3 bases, J lost 1 base, and 4 bases stayed unmatched. The CDR3 extends over 15 amino acids. Germline CDR1 is KGHDR and CDR2 is SFDVKD. The CDR3 nucleotides are TGTGCCACCAGTGATACCGGGACAGCCCAAGAGACCCAGTACTTC. This encodes CATSDTGTAQETQYF.

This chain joins TRBV3-1 and TRBJ2-1; D is tentatively TRBD1 or TRBD2 (5 bases each). Trimming took off 1 base at V and 5 bases at J, with 15 bases between the two ends. Germline loops: CDR1 LGHDT, CDR2 YNNKEL (reference sequence). The CDR3 totals 16 residues. The CDR3 spells CASSQVWGGYNNEQFF. CDR3 in DNA: TGTGCCAGCAGCCAAGTCTGGGGCGGGTACAACAATGAGCAGTTCTTC.

This clonotype was recorded a few times. The CDR3 coding sequence is TGCGCCAGCAGCTTGGATGGCGGAGGGACCCAGTACTTC. This gives the protein CASSLDGGGTQYF. The chain combines TRBV5-1 with TRBJ2-5; weak D call: TRBD2 (5 bases). Deletions cut 0 bases from V and 7 bases from J, with 10 bases between. Germline assignment: CDR1 SGHRS and CDR2 YFSETQ. The CDR3 consists of 13 residues.

At least ten counts were recorded for this clonotype. This chain joins TRBV20-1 and TRBJ1-4; D is uncertain. In germline, CDR1 is DFQATT, CDR2 SNEGSKA (reference sequence). V lost 5 bases, J lost 6 bases, and 10 bases lay in between. CDR3 size: 12 residues. The DNA for the CDR3 is TGCAGTGCTCCCCTGCCGGATGAAAAACTGTTTTTT. Translating it yields CSAPLPDEKLFF.

This clonotype was observed many times. The chain is built from TRBV28 and TRBJ1-4, with D possibly TRBD1 on 5 matching bases. The V gene lost 6 bases and the J gene lost 4 bases, with 15 bases spanning the gap. The CDR3 sequence is 15 residues long. The germline V gene encodes CDR1 MDHEN and CDR2 SYDVKM. CDR3 amino acids: CASRKGTGINEKLFF. CDR3 coding DNA: TGTGCCAGCAGAAAGGGGACGGGCATTAATGAAAAACTGTTTTTT.